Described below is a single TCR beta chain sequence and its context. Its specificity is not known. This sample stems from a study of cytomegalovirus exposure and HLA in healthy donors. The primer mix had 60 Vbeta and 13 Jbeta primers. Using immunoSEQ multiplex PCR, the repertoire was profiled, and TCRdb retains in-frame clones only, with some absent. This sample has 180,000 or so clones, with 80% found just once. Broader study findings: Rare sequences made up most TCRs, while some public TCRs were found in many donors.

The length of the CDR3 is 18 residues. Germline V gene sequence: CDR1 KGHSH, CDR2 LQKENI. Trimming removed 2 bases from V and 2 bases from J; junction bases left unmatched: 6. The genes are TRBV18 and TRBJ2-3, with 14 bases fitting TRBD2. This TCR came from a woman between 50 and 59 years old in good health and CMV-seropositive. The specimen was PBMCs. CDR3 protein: CASSPRLAGGPDTDTQYF. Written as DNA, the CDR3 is TGTGCCAGCTCACCAAGACTAGCGGGGGGGCCAGACACAGATACGCAGTATTTT.